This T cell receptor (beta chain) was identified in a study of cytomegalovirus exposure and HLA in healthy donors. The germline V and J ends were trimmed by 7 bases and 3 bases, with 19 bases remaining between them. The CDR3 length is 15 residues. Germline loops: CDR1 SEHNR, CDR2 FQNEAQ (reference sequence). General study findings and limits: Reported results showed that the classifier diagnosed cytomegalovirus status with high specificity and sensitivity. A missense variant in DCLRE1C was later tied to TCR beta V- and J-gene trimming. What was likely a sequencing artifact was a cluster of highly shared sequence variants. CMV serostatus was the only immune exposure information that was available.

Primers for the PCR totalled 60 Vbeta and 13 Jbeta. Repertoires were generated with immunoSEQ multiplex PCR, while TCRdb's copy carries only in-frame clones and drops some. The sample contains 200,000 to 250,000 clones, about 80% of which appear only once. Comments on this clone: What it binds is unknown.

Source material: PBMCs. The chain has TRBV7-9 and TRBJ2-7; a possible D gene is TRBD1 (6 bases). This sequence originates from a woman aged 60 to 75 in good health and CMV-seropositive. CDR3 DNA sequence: TGTGCCAGCAAGGGGGACGCAGGACAATTCTACGAGCAGTACTTC. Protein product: CASKGDAGQFYEQYF. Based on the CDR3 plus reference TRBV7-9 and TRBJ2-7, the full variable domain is DTGVSQNPRHKITKRGQNVTFRCDPISEHNRLYWYRQTLGQGPEFLTYFQNEAQLEKSRLLSDRFSAERPKGSFSTLEIQRTEQGDSAMYLCASKGDAGQFYEQYFGPGTRLTVT.